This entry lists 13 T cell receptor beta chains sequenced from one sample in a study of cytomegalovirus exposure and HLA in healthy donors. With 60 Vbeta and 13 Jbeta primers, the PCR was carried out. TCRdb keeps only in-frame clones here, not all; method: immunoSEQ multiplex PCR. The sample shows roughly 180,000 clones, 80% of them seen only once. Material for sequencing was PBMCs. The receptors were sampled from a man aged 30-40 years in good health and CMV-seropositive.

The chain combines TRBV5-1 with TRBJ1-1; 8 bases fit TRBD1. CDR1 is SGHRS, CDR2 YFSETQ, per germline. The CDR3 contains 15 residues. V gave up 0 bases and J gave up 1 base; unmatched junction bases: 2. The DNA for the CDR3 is TGCGCCAGCAGCTTGGGGACAGGGAGGAACACTGAAGCTTTCTTT. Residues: CASSLGTGRNTEAFF.

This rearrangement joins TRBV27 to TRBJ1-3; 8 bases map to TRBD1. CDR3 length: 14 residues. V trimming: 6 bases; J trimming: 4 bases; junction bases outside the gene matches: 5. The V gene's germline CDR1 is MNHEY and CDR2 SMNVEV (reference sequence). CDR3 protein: CASRRTGSGNTIYF. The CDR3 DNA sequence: TGTGCCAGCAGACGGACAGGGTCCGGAAACACCATATATTTT.

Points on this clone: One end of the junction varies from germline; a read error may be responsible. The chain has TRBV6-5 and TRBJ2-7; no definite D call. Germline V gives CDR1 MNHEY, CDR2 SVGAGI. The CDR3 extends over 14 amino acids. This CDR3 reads CAGSFTGSSYEQYF. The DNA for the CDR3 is TGTGCCGGCAGTTTCACCGGGTCATCCTACGAGCAGTACTTC.

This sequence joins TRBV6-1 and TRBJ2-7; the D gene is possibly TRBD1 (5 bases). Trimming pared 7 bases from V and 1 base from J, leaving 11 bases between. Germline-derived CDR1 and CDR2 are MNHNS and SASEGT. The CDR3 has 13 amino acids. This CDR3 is CASTWAGSYEQYF. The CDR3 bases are TGTGCCAGCACTTGGGCAGGGTCCTACGAGCAGTACTTC.

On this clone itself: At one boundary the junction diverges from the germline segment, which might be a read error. CDR3 bases: TGTGCCAGCAGCTTAAAGGCGAGACAGGGTTATTTGTTT. Amino acid sequence: CASSLKARQGYLF. The genes are TRBV11-2 and TRBJ1-1; the match to TRBD1 covers 7 bases. The length of the CDR3 is 13 residues. The germline V gene encodes CDR1 SGHAT and CDR2 FQNNGV.

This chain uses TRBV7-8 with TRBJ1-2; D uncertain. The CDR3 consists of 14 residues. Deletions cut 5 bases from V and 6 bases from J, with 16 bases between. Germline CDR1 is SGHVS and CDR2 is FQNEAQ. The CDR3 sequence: CASSERMTLDGYTF. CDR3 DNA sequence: TGTGCCAGCAGCGAAAGGATGACACTCGATGGCTACACCTTC.

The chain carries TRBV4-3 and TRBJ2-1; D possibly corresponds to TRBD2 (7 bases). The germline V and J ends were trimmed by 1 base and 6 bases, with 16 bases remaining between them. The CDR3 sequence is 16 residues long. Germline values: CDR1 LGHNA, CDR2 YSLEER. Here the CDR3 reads CASSQGVERGGNEQFF. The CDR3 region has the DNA TGCGCCAGCAGCCAAGGGGTGGAAAGGGGGGGCAATGAGCAGTTCTTC.

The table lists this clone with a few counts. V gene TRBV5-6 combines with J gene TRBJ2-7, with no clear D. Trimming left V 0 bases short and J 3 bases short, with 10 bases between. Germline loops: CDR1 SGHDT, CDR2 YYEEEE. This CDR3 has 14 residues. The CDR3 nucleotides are TGTGCCAGCAGCTTGGTTGGAACTAACTACGAGCAGTACTTC. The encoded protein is CASSLVGTNYEQYF.

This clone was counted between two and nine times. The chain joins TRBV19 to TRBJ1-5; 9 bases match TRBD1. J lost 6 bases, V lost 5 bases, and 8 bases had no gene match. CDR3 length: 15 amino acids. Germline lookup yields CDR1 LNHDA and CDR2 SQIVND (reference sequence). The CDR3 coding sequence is TGTGCCAGTAGTCTCTGGACAGGGGTGAGTCAGCCCCAGCATTTT. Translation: CASSLWTGVSQPQHF.

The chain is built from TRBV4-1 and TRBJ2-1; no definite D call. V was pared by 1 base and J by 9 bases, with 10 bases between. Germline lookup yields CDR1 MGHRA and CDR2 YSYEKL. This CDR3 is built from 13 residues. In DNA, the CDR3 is TGCGCCAGCAGCCAAGCTACCAATCCTGAGCAGTTCTTC. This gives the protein CASSQATNPEQFF.

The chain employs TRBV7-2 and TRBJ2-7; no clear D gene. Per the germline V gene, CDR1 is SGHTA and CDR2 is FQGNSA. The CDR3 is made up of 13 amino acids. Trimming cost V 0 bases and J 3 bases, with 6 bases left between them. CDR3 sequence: CASSLASDYEQYF. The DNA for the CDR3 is TGTGCCAGCAGCTTAGCGAGCGACTACGAGCAGTACTTC.

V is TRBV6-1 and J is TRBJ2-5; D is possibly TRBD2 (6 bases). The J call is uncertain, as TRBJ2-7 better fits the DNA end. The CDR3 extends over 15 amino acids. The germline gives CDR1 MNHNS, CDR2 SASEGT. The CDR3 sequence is CASSSGTPISYEQYF. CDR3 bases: TGTGCCAGCAGTTCCGGGACTCCTATCTCCTACGAGCAGTACTTC.

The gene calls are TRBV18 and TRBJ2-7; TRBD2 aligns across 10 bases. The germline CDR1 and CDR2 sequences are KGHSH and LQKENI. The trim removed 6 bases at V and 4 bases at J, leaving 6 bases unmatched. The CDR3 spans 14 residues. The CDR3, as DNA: TGTGCCAGCTCGCCGACTAGCGGGCTTTACGAGCAGTACTTC. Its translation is CASSPTSGLYEQYF.